The sequence of this TCR beta chain was determined in a study of blood T cell repertoires in COVID-19 (dated by TCRdb to the early 2020s). As for the study more broadly: The collaborator samples originated in the United States, Italy and Spain and spanned the acute and convalescent phases of COVID-19. The prospective study material was composed of cDNA or gDNA derived from T cells, B-cell-depleted T cells, or PBMCs. Subjects who had been exposed to COVID-19, were actively infected with it, or had recovered from it provided the deeply sampled blood TCRbeta repertoires that made up the dataset. The repertoires were made available in a free public database intended to serve as a resource for research on the immune response to SARS-CoV-2. The samples were drawn from the first 160 participants of the ongoing ImmuneRACE study and from some 1,300 subjects provided by 6 global collaborators. A de-identified subject ID, COVID-19 status, age in years and sex were almost always included in the sample metadata. HLA class I and class II types, where available, came from metadata supplied by the sample provider rather than from assay-based typing.

Whole blood was collected in K2EDTA tubes by collaborating institutions according to the institutions' own protocols. For TCRbeta analysis, collaborators shipped samples as frozen whole blood, isolated PBMCs, or DNA extracted from either of those sample types. The CDR3 runs 16 amino acids, cysteine and phenylalanine included. CDR3 DNA only is kept here, 48 bases in frame from base 1. Details on this clone: The specificity of this receptor is unknown. Per-nucleotide qualities are absent, and no much larger clonotype sits a single base away.

General study outcomes and caveats: Clinical and demographic metadata were provided uncurated, with the amount varying by source and participant.

TCRbeta CDR3 regions were amplified from genomic DNA using the immunoSEQ Assay, a bias-controlled multiplex PCR. The published analysis was carried out like this. Nucleated cell counts per sample were estimated from amplification of reference gene primers within the assay. Sequence reads were collapsed and filtered to measure the absolute abundance of every unique TCRbeta CDR3 rearrangement. For each sample, productive Simpson clonality was calculated as the square root of Simpson's diversity index across productive rearrangements. TCRdb provides this immuneACCESS table in a form limited to in-frame rearrangements. Some clones are lacking; in checked studies, under half of them reflect an unresolved V gene, and why the rest are absent is not known. The V and J calls and clone size were taken over from that table, and D and trimming were inferred from the DNA. The sample table records around 100,000 clones; roughly four fifths of these occur just once. The biggest ten clones account for about 5% of the sample.

The sequence came from a man in his 60s with acute or convalescent COVID-19. What was sequenced was peripheral blood. The chain joins TRBV21-1 to TRBJ2-7; TRBD1, the table's D call, lacks a check against the DNA. TRBV21-1 is a pseudogene locus. The DNA sequence is as follows: TGTGCCAGCAGCAAAGCGCTTTGGGCACCGACCTACGAGCAGTACTTC. Protein translation: CASSKALWAPTYEQYF.